The T cell receptor (beta chain) described here comes from a study of T-cell reconstitution after alpha-beta-depleted transplantation in children (dated by TCRdb to 2016 to 2017). Background on the whole study: Using TCR repertoire profiling, the study followed T-cell immune reconstitution in a quantitative way in children after TCRalphabeta/CD19-depleted allogeneic hematopoietic cell transplantation.

On this clonotype itself: What this receptor recognizes is not known. No clone much larger than this one lies a single base away; base qualities are absent.

The library was prepared using PCR. The sequencer was an Illumina HiSeq 2500. TCR libraries were prepared with molecular barcoding, using unique molecular identifiers to normalize TCRbeta repertoire quantification. In TCRdb, the public reads were trimmed at Q25 with fastp and aligned with MiXCR, with productive beta chains retained. Under each unique CDR3 protein, matching rows form one entry showing the most common genes and DNA. Within this sample are roughly 300,000 distinct CDR3 sequences, with more than 8% of them counted one time only. In total, the top ten clones hold about a tenth of the sample. Trimming costs V 4 bases and J 0 bases, and their ends lie 10 bases apart. CDR1 SGHKS and CDR2 YYEKEE were looked up in the germline V gene (reference sequence). The CDR3, cysteine through phenylalanine, is 14 amino acids long. Only the CDR3 region is kept as DNA, spanning 42 bases read in frame from base 1.

The source material was PBMCs from the stem cell graft donor, sampled from the stem cell graft. The chain employs TRBV5-5 and TRBJ1-2, with no confident D gene call. This receptor was identified in a human donor who donated a stem cell graft to a child with SCID. Here the CDR3 is given as CASSPRDSNYGYTF. The sequence in DNA is TGTGCCAGCAGCCCACGAGATTCTAACTATGGCTACACCTTC.